These 27 T cell receptor beta chains came from one sample sequenced in a study of metastatic and nonmetastatic thyroid tumors. Using MiXCR, TCRdb reanalyzed the PCR reads. The repertoire has approximately 13,000 clones, 23% of them found once; the top ten carry 3.6%. Every patient was untreated before thyroid surgery. The sequencing sample was made of blood. These receptors were obtained from a female donor with papillary thyroid cancer or a benign thyroid nodule (not recorded which). Some clones in this sample may be carry-over from other donors' samples.

With regard to this clone: This sequence may be a read error, since a much larger clone differs from it by one base. The chain joins TRBV5-4 to TRBJ1-1, with D unclear. Germline V gene sequence: CDR1 SGHNT, CDR2 YYREEE (reference sequence). The CDR3 loop spans 17 amino acids. The CDR3 nucleotides read TGTTCCAGCAGCTCCCCCGCAGGCCCGCGGGAGTCCACTGAAGCTTTCTTT. This encodes CSSSSPAGPRESTEAFF.

Many counts were recorded for this clone. The chain is built from TRBV6-5 and TRBJ2-1, with TRBD2 identical over 14 bases. The trim removed 6 bases at V and 1 base at J, leaving 11 bases unmatched. The V gene's germline CDR1 is MNHEY and CDR2 SVGAGI. The CDR3 has 19 amino acids. This chain's CDR3 is CASSSTGTSGSGSYNEQFF. The CDR3 region has the DNA TGTGCCAGCAGCAGTACCGGGACTAGCGGGAGTGGGTCCTACAATGAGCAGTTCTTC.

There are many counts of this clone. The rearrangement links TRBV18 to TRBJ2-5; 7 positions match TRBD2. The junction had 5 bases not matched to a gene; V was cut back by 2 bases and J by 5 bases. Germline CDR1 KGHSH, CDR2 LQKENI. The CDR3 covers 14 residues. The CDR3: CASSPKREGETQYF. CDR3 nucleotide sequence: TGTGCCAGCTCACCAAAGCGGGAAGGGGAGACCCAGTACTTC.

Many counts were recorded for this clone. This chain joins TRBV7-6 and TRBJ2-5, with TRBD2 matching 8 bases. CDR3 length: 14 amino acids. The germline CDR1 and CDR2 sequences are SGHVS and FNYEAQ. J gave up 5 bases and V 1 base, and 3 bases lay outside the gene matches. The DNA of the CDR3 is TGTGCCAGCAGCTTAGGGGTAGCGGGGGAGACCCAGTACTTC. Translated, it gives CASSLGVAGETQYF.

The sample holds many counts of this clone. The chain joins TRBV5-6 to TRBJ2-7, with D maybe TRBD1 (5 bases). CDR1 SGHDT and CDR2 YYEEEE come from the germline V gene. Between the trimmed V and J ends, which lost 5 bases and 7 bases, there was a span of 13 bases. The CDR3 contains 12 residues. The CDR3 sequence: CASRSQGGEQYF. As DNA, the CDR3 is TGTGCCAGCAGGTCTCAGGGCGGAGAGCAGTACTTC.

This clone has ten or more counts. The V and J genes are TRBV11-2 and TRBJ2-6; possible D gene TRBD2, 6 bases. The CDR3 is 17 amino acids. Germline V gene lookup returns CDR1 SGHAT and CDR2 FQNNGV. Trimming shortened V by 5 bases and J by 1 base, and 15 bases separated the two germline ends. CDR3 DNA sequence: TGTGCCAGCAGCCCCTCCCGGGGGAGGTCTGGGGCCAACGTCCTGACTTTC. Translation gives CASSPSRGRSGANVLTF. The whole variable domain, filled in from reference TRBV11-2 and TRBJ2-6, reads EAGVAQSPRYKIIEKRQSVAFWCNPISGHATLYWYQQILGQGPKLLIQFQNNGVVDDSQLPKDRFSAERLKGVDSTLKIQPAKLEDSAVYLCASSPSRGRSGANVLTFGAGSRLTVL.

The table lists this clone with a few counts. The V gene is TRBV12-3 or TRBV12-4, the J gene TRBJ1-5; 9 bases align to TRBD1. The junction had 5 bases not matched to a gene; V was cut back by 4 bases and J by 7 bases. CDR3 length: 14 amino acids. Here the CDR3 DNA reads TGTGCCAGCAGTTCGGGACAGGGTCTACAGCCCCAGCATTTT. It translates to CASSSGQGLQPQHF.

This clone came up many times. The chain uses TRBV4-1 and TRBJ1-4, with D possibly being TRBD1 (5 bases). Per the germline V gene, CDR1 is MGHRA and CDR2 is YSYEKL. The ends were cut back, 3 bases at V and 1 base at J, with 18 bases in the middle. This CDR3 has 18 amino acids. For the CDR3, the DNA is TGCGCCAGCAGCCACCTAGGGGTCAGGGTGGTAACTAATGAAAAACTGTTTTTT. This sequence encodes CASSHLGVRVVTNEKLFF.

This clone was picked up many times. The genes are TRBV7-3 and TRBJ2-1; 8 bases match TRBD2. This CDR3 is built from 15 residues. Germline trimming cut 5 bases from V and 7 bases from J; bases unmatched to any gene: 10. CDR1 is SGHTA, CDR2 FQGTGA, per germline. The CDR3 region is CASSPGGAGGNEQFF. CDR3 sequence (DNA): TGTGCCAGCAGCCCGGGGGGGGCCGGCGGGAATGAGCAGTTCTTC.

This sequence joins TRBV5-1 and TRBJ2-2; 7 nucleotides align to TRBD2. The CDR3 consists of 16 residues. Germline CDR1 and CDR2: SGHRS and YFSETQ. Unmatched junction bases numbered 7, after V lost 4 bases and J lost 1 base. CDR3 in amino acids: CASSPYASGNTGELFF. In DNA form, the CDR3 reads TGCGCCAGCAGCCCGTATGCTAGCGGGAACACCGGGGAGCTGTTTTTT.

This clone was seen repeatedly, ten times or more. V is TRBV20-1 and J is TRBJ1-1; 7 bases match TRBD1. The ends lost 2 bases at V and 1 base at J; junction bases unmatched: 1. The CDR3 consists of 13 residues. Germline V lookup: CDR1 DFQATT, CDR2 SNEGSKA (reference sequence). The CDR3 protein is CSARRTGNTEAFF. The CDR3 region has the DNA TGCAGTGCTAGAAGGACAGGGAACACTGAAGCTTTCTTT.

In its sample, this clone ranks as medium-sized (0.01 to 0.1%). This sequence joins TRBV6-2 or TRBV6-3 and TRBJ2-5; 7 nucleotides agree with TRBD2. This CDR3 has 14 amino acids. Germline assignment: CDR1 MNHEY and CDR2 SVGEGT. V was clipped by 5 bases and J by 4 bases; unmatched bases: 7. The CDR3 region is CASSGGEEGETQYF. CDR3 nucleotides: TGTGCCAGCAGTGGGGGGGAAGAGGGAGAGACCCAGTACTTC.

This clone is medium-sized by share. The V and J genes are TRBV10-3 and TRBJ1-6; no reliable D call. This CDR3 spans 15 amino acids. Per the germline V gene, CDR1 is ENHRY and CDR2 is SYGVKD. Deletions cut 4 bases from V and 6 bases from J, with 13 bases between. CDR3 region: CAISGTAFINSPLHF. In nucleotides, the CDR3 is TGTGCCATCAGTGGAACAGCCTTTATTAATTCACCCCTCCACTTT.

The chain is built from TRBV3-1 and TRBJ2-2; TRBD2 agrees at 15 bases. Germline V gene lookup returns CDR1 LGHDT and CDR2 YNNKEL (reference sequence). This CDR3 comprises 16 residues. Germline trimming cut 7 bases from V and 9 bases from J; bases unmatched to any gene: 9. The chain's CDR3 is CASTEGLAGGFRELFF. The CDR3 DNA reads as TGTGCCAGCACCGAAGGACTAGCGGGGGGGTTCCGGGAGCTGTTTTTT.

This clone was observed many times. This could be a read error, since a much larger clone is one nucleotide away. Other DNA sequences in the sample encode the same CDR3. The chain joins TRBV20-1 to TRBJ2-2; D assignment may be TRBD1 or TRBD2 (5 bases each). The CDR3 has 17 residues. The germline CDR1 and CDR2 sequences are DFQATT and SNEGSKA (reference sequence). In DNA form, the CDR3 reads TGCAGTGCTCTCTTGGGGAAGGCTTCATGGGGGACCGGGGAGCTGTTCTTT. It codes for CSALLGKASWGTGELFF.

In this sample, this clone is medium-sized. This sequence joins TRBV28 and TRBJ2-7; possible D gene TRBD1, 6 bases. V dropped 5 bases and J dropped 3 bases, with 14 bases sitting between them. Germline V gene lookup returns CDR1 MDHEN and CDR2 SYDVKM. The CDR3 has 14 amino acids. The CDR3 bases are TGTGCCAGCAGTCGGGACACAGCCCACTACGAGCAGTACGTC. It translates to CASSRDTAHYEQYV.

The V call is TRBV30, the J call TRBJ2-7, with TRBD1 matching over 7 bases. The CDR3 length is 14 residues. Unmatched junction bases numbered 4, after V lost 1 base and J lost 1 base. CDR1 is GTSNPN, CDR2 SVGIG, per germline (reference sequence). CDR3 DNA: TGTGCCTGGAGTGGGGTGACAGGGTCCTACGAGCAGTACTTC. Translation: CAWSGVTGSYEQYF. Complete variable domain (other parts from reference TRBV30 and TRBJ2-7): SQTIHQWPATLVQPVGSPLSLECTVEGTSNPNLYWYRQAAGRGLQLLFYSVGIGQISSEVPQNLSASRPQDRQFILSSKKLLLSDSGFYLCAWSGVTGSYEQYFGPGTRLTVT.

CDR3 nucleotide sequence: TGCAGTGCTCCCGACAGGGTGAACACTGATGGTTTCTTT. This encodes CSAPDRVNTDGFF. The chain carries TRBV20-1 and TRBJ1-1, with TRBD1 matching over 7 bases. CDR3 length equals 13 residues. With 5 bases clipped from V and 13 bases from J, the junction kept 16 bases outside the gene matches. Germline CDR1 and CDR2: DFQATT and SNEGSKA (reference sequence).

This clone is medium-sized in the sample. The CDR3: CASSYDRKNTEAFF. CDR3 nucleotide sequence: TGTGCCAGCAGTTACGATAGGAAGAACACTGAAGCTTTCTTT. This chain uses TRBV6-6 with TRBJ1-1; no definite D call. This CDR3 has 14 residues. Looked up from germline, CDR1 is MNHNY and CDR2 is SVGAGI (reference sequence). V was trimmed by 2 bases and J by 1 base, leaving 8 bases between them.

On this clone: A much larger clone sits a single nucleotide away, making a read error possible. The chain links TRBV20-1 to TRBJ2-7; perhaps TRBD1 as D (5 bases). This CDR3 has 12 amino acids. Trimming stripped 3 bases from V and 9 bases from J, with 15 bases between. CDR1 is DFQATT and CDR2 is SNEGSKA in the germline V gene (reference sequence). CDR3 amino acids: CSASEGVGWQYF. Here the CDR3 DNA reads TGCAGTGCTAGTGAAGGGGTGGGGTGGCAGTACTTC.

The CDR3: CAIIPVADTQYF. The DNA for the CDR3 is TGTGCCATCATCCCTGTGGCAGATACGCAGTATTTT. This chain uses TRBV6-1 with TRBJ2-3; D is ambiguous. Trimming removed 10 bases from V and 4 bases from J, with 12 bases in between. This CDR3 spans 12 amino acids. The germline V gene has CDR1 MNHNS and CDR2 SASEGT.

By sample share, this clone is medium-sized (0.01 to 0.1%). The chain recombines TRBV20-1 with TRBJ1-2, with unresolved D. The CDR3 contains 14 residues. The germline V gene encodes CDR1 DFQATT and CDR2 SNEGSKA (reference sequence). Trimming left V 1 base short and J 1 base short, with 10 bases between. This CDR3 reads CSARVQAINYGYTF. CDR3 in DNA: TGCAGTGCTAGAGTCCAGGCGATTAACTATGGCTACACCTTC.

This clone is medium-sized. The rearrangement links TRBV6-1 to TRBJ2-3; no definite D call. This CDR3 region has 14 residues. Per germline, CDR1 MNHNS and CDR2 SASEGT. The V end was cut by 5 bases, the J end by 4 bases, with 13 bases between. CDR3 region: CASSLGRGADTQYF. CDR3 DNA sequence: TGTGCCAGCAGTTTAGGACGTGGCGCAGATACGCAGTATTTT.

This clone was detected only a few times. The chain carries TRBV28 and TRBJ1-1, with 8 bases matching TRBD1. V gave up 6 bases and J gave up 10 bases; unmatched junction bases: 13. This CDR3 has 14 amino acids. From germline, CDR1 is MDHEN and CDR2 SYDVKM. Here the CDR3 DNA reads TGTGCCAGCAGAACGGACAGGGAAATCAGGCGAGCTTTCTTT. This gives the protein CASRTDREIRRAFF. Based on the CDR3 plus reference TRBV28 and TRBJ1-1, the full variable domain is DVKVTQSSRYLVKRTGEKVFLECVQDMDHENMFWYRQDPGLGLRLIYFSYDVKMKEKGDIPEGYSVSREKKERFSLILESASTNQTSMYLCASRTDREIRRAFFGQGTRLTVV.

Of note for this clone: Sequence at one end of the junction differs from germline and may be a read error. V gene TRBV9 combines with J gene TRBJ1-1; D may be TRBD1 (6 bases). This CDR3 has 16 amino acids. CDR1 is SGDLS and CDR2 is YYNGEE in the germline V gene. The CDR3 DNA reads TGTGCCAGCAGCCTTACGGACAGTTTCGTGAAAACTGAAGCTTTCTTT. This translates into CASSLTDSFVKTEAFF.

The V call is TRBV19, the J call TRBJ1-5, with D hard to call. CDR1 and CDR2 from the germline V gene are LNHDA and SQIVND (reference sequence). The CDR3 loop spans 13 amino acids. In DNA form, the CDR3 reads TGTGGCAGGAGTTGGTACCGTGATCAGCCCCAGCATTTT. The encoded protein is CGRSWYRDQPQHF.

The table lists this clone with a few counts. The chain combines TRBV25-1 with TRBJ2-3, with no clear D. The V end was cut by 2 bases, the J end by 0 bases, with 6 bases between. The CDR3 spans 14 residues. The V gene's germline CDR1 is MGHDK and CDR2 SYGVNS. The CDR3 sequence: CASSEHGSTDTQYF. DNA of the CDR3: TGTGCCAGCAGTGAACATGGGAGCACAGATACGCAGTATTTT.